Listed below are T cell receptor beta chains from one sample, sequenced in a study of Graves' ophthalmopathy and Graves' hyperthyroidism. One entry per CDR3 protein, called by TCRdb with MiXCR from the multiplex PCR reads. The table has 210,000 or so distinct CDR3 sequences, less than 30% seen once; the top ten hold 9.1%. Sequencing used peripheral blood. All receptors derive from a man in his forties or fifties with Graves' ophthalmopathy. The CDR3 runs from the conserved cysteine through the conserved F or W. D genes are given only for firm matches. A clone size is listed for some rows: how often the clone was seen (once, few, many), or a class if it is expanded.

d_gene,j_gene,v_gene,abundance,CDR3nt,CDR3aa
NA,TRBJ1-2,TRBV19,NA,TGTGCCAGTAGTTCAGTGGCGGAATCCTATGGCTACACCTTC,CASSSVAESYGYTF
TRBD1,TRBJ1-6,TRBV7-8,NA,TGTGCCAGCAGCATTGGGACAGGGGTCGAACACTATAATTCACCCCTCCACTTT,CASSIGTGVEHYNSPLHF
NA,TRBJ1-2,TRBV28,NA,TGTGCCAGCAGTTTTGTAGGGTTATATGGCTACACCTTC,CASSFVGLYGYTF
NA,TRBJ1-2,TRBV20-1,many,TGCAGTGCTTCGGACGGTTACTATGGCTACACCTTC,CSASDGYYGYTF
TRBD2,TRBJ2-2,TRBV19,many,TGTGCCTGTAGCGGGTCGAACACCGGGGAGCTGTTTTTT,CACSGSNTGELFF
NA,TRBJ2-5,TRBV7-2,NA,TGTGCCAGCAGCCGCAGACAGGATAAGTACTTC,CASSRRQDKYF
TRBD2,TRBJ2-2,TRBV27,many,TGTGCCAGCAGTTTATCTGGGGACTACGACACCGGGGAGCTGTTTTTT,CASSLSGDYDTGELFF
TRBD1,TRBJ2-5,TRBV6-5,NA,TGTGCCAGCAGCTACTCCAGGGGGCCGGGTGAGACCCAGTACTTC,CASSYSRGPGETQYF
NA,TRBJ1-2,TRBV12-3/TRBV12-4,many,TGTGCCAGCAGTTTGGTAGACCATGCAGGCTACACCTTC,CASSLVDHAGYTF
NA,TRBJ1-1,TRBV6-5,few,TGTGCCAGCAGTCACGGGACATCTAACACTGAAGCTTTCTTT,CASSHGTSNTEAFF
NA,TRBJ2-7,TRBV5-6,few,TGTGCCAGCAGCTACCGGGCCCCGGGGCAGAGCGAGCAGTACTTC,CASSYRAPGQSEQYF
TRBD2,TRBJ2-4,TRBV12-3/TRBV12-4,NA,TGTGCCAGCTCCCCCATGGGGCCTAGCGGGTGGGACATTCAGTACTTC,CASSPMGPSGWDIQYF
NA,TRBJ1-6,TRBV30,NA,TGTGCCTGGAGTGTTCAGTATAATTCACCCCTCCACTTT,CAWSVQYNSPLHF
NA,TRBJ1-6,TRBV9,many,TGTGCCAGCAGCCAACGGGACTCAGGAAATTCACCCCTCCACTTT,CASSQRDSGNSPLHF
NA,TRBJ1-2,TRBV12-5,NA,TGTGCTAGTGGTTTGAGTTCCAGAGCTGGCTACACCTTC,CASGLSSRAGYTF
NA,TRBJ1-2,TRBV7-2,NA,TGTGCCAGCAGCTTTGTAAGCAACTATGGCTACACCTTC,CASSFVSNYGYTF
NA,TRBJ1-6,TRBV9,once,TGTGCCAGCAGCGTATTTGATCGGAATTCACCCCTCCACTTT,CASSVFDRNSPLHF
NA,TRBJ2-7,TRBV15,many,TGTGCCACCAGCAGAGACAGGGAAGGGACCGACGAGCAGTACTTC,CATSRDREGTDEQYF
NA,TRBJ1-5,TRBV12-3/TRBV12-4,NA,TGTGCCAGCACTGATGACATGCTTAGCAATCAGCCCCAGCATTTT,CASTDDMLSNQPQHF
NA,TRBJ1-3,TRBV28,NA,TGTGCCAGCAGTTCGCCACAGGGCTCTGGAAACACCATATATTTT,CASSSPQGSGNTIYF
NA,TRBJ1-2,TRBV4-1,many,TGCGCCAGCAGCCAGGGTGGACAGAACCTATATGGCTACACCTTC,CASSQGGQNLYGYTF
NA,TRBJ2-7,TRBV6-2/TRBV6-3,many,TGTGCCAGCAGTTACCGGTCCTGGGCCTCCTACGAGCAGTACTTC,CASSYRSWASYEQYF
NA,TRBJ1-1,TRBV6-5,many,TGTGCCAGCCGATGGGGGATGGCCTCGGACACTGAAGCTTTCTTT,CASRWGMASDTEAFF
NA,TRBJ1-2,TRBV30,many,TGTGCCTGGAGCGCCACCGGAGGTTATGGCTACACCTTC,CAWSATGGYGYTF
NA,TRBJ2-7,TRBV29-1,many,TGCAGCGTTGAAGGGACTTCCTACGAGCAGTACTTC,CSVEGTSYEQYF
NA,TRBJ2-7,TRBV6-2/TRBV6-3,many,TGTGCCAGCAATCGAGGGCAGGTACGAGCTCGAAAGGGCGAGCAGTACTTC,CASNRGQVRARKGEQYF
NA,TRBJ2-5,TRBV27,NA,TGTGCCAGCAGTTCCCCGGGGCTCGCTAGAGAGACCCAGTACTTC,CASSSPGLARETQYF
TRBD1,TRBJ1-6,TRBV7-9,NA,TGTGCCAGCAGCTCCGAGGGGACAGGGTATGGTTCACCCCTCCACTTT,CASSSEGTGYGSPLHF
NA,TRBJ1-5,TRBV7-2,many,TGTGCCAGCAGCTTACTAGGGGAGCGGCCCCAGCATTTT,CASSLLGERPQHF
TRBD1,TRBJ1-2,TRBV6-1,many,TGTGCCAGCACCGACAGGGTTGCGGACGGCTACACCTTC,CASTDRVADGYTF
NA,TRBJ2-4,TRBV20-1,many,TGCAGTGCTAGAGATTGGAGGGAGAACAAAAACATTCAGTACTTC,CSARDWRENKNIQYF
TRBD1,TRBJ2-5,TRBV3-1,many,TGTGCCAGCAGCCGAAGGATCCGACAGGGGGGGCAAGAGACCCAGTACTTC,CASSRRIRQGGQETQYF
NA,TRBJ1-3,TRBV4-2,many,TGTGCCAGCAGCCAAGAAGAAGGGGGACTCTCTGGAAACACCATATATTTT,CASSQEEGGLSGNTIYF
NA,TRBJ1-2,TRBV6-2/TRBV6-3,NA,TGTGCCAGCAGTTCCGGTGGGGGCTTTAACTATGGCTACACCTTC,CASSSGGGFNYGYTF
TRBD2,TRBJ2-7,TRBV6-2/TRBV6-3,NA,TGTGCCAGCAGGCTAGCGGGAGAGAGCTCCTACGAGCAGTACTTC,CASRLAGESSYEQYF
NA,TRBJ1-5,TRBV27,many,TGTGCCAGCAGTTCCCGGTTGGGCAATCAGCCCCAGCATTTT,CASSSRLGNQPQHF
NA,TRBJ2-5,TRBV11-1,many,TGTGCCAGCAGCTCCGCCCGGGGCGAGCTCCTCCAAGAGACCCAGTACTTC,CASSSARGELLQETQYF